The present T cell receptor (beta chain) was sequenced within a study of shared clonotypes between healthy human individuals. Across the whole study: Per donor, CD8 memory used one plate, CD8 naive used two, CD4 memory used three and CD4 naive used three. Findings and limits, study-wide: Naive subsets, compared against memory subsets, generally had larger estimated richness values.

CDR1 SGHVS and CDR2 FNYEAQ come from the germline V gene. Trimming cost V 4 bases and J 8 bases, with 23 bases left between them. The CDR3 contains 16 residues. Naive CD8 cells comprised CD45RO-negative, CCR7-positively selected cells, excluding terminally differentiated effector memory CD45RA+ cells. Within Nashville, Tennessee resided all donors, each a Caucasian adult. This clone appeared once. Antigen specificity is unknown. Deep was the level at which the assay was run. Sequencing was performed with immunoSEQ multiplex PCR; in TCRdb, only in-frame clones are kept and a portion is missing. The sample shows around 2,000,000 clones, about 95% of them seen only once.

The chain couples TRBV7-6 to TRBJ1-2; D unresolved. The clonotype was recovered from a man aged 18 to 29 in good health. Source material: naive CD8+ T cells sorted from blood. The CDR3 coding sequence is TGTGCCAGCAGCTCACTCTTGGGCGACGACGGTAACGGCTACACCTTC. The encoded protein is CASSSLLGDDGNGYTF.